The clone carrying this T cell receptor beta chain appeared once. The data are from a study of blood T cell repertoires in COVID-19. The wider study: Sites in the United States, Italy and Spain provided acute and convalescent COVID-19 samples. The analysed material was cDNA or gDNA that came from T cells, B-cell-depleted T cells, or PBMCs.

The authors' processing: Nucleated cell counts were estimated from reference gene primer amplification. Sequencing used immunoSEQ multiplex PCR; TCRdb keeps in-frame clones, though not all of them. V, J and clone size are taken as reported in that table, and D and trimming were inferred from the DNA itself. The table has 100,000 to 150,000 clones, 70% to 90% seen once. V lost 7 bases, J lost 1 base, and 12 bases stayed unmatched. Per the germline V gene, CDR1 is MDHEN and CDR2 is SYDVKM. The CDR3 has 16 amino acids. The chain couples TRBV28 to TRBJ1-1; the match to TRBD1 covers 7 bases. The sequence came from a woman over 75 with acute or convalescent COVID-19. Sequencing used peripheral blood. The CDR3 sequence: CASTPRRGLGNTEAFF. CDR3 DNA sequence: TGTGCCAGCACCCCAAGGAGGGGGCTGGGGAACACTGAAGCTTTCTTT.